This TCR beta chain was identified in a study of regulatory and conventional T cells in RAG deficiency. General study points: Other subsets showed about 10-fold reductions, but Treg unique TCR beta sequences fell roughly 100-fold in these patients. Shorter CDR3s in all patient subsets; >80% Treg-Tconv overlap in Omenn.

The assay was immunoSEQ multiplex PCR, and TCRdb's table has in-frame clones only and misses some. The sample comprises approximately 46,000 clones, 75% to 90% of which are singletons, and roughly 0.51% rests with the top ten. This clone appeared once. Antigen specificity is unknown. Germline CDR1 is LNHDA and CDR2 is SQIVND (reference sequence). V dropped 7 bases and J dropped 0 bases, with 10 bases sitting between them. The CDR3 totals 14 residues. Conventional CD4+ T cells were sorted from blood as CD25-low CD127-high cells. The same specimen was also included in a second study, on regulatory T cells. That publication notes: Amplification used 52 TRBV primers and 13 TRBJ primers.

The sample was CD4+ effector T cells sorted from blood. The chain links TRBV19 to TRBJ2-1; D ambiguous. The receptor was isolated from a human donor in good health. This chain's CDR3 is CASKVKSSYNEQFF. Here the CDR3 DNA reads TGTGCCAGTAAAGTGAAAAGCTCCTACAATGAGCAGTTCTTC.